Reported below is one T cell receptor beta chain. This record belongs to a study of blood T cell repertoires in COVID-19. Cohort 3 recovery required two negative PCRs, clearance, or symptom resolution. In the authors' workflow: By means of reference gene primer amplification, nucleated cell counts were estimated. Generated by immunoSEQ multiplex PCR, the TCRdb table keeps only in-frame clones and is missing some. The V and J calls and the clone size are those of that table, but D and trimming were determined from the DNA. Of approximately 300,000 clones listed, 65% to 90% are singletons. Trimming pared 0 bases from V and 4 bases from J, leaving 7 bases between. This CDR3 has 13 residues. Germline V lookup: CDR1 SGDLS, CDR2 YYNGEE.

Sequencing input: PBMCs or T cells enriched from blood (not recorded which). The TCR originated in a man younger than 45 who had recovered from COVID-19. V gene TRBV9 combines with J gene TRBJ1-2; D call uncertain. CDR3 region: CASSVDISYGYTF. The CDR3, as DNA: TGTGCCAGCAGCGTAGACATCTCCTATGGCTACACCTTC.